The 12 T cell receptor beta chains presented below share a single source sample, sequenced in a study of lymphopenia after photon versus proton radiotherapy. Sequencing was performed with immunoSEQ multiplex PCR; in TCRdb, only in-frame clones are kept and a portion is missing. This sample has 67,000 or so clones, with around 87% found just once. This sample comprised peripheral blood, obtained from a patient treated with proton-based radiotherapy. Source of these receptors: a man aged 80 or over with esophageal cancer.

V gene TRBV6-1 combines with J gene TRBJ2-4; 7 bases align to TRBD1. The V segment lost 6 bases and the J segment 3 bases; nucleotides outside the gene matches: 5. The CDR3 is made up of 14 amino acids. CDR1 is MNHNS and CDR2 is SASEGT in the germline V gene. The CDR3 DNA is TGTGCCAGCAGGGCAGGGGGAAGCAAAAACATTCAGTACTTC. Amino acids: CASRAGGSKNIQYF.

The chain couples TRBV10-3 to TRBJ1-1; D might be TRBD1 (6 bases). Germline V gene data show CDR1 as ENHRY and CDR2 as SYGVKD. V lost 3 bases and J 5 bases, leaving 10 bases between the germline ends. The length of the CDR3 is 13 residues. The CDR3 sequence: CAISELRGTEAFF. The CDR3 DNA follows: TGTGCCATCAGTGAACTGAGGGGGACTGAAGCTTTCTTT.

CDR3: CASSSQGYYEQYF. The CDR3, as DNA: TGTGCCAGCAGCTCCCAGGGGTACTACGAGCAGTACTTC. The chain has TRBV7-2 and TRBJ2-7; a weak D match, TRBD1 (6 bases). The length of the CDR3 is 13 residues. Germline V gene sequence: CDR1 SGHTA, CDR2 FQGNSA. The V and J ends lost 4 bases and 3 bases respectively, with 10 bases between them.

The chain combines TRBV2 with TRBJ2-1; tentative D call: TRBD1 (5 bases). In germline, CDR1 is SNHLY, CDR2 FYNNEI. CDR3 length equals 15 residues. V was shortened by 4 bases and J by 9 bases, with 19 bases between the two germline ends. The CDR3 spells CASSVAWVGLGEQFF. CDR3 DNA: TGTGCCAGCAGTGTAGCATGGGTGGGGCTGGGTGAGCAGTTCTTC.

As DNA, the CDR3 is TGTGCCAGCAGCTTCTTTCCGGGACACGGGCAGTACTTC. Translating it yields CASSFFPGHGQYF. The chain uses TRBV13 and TRBJ2-7; D is perhaps TRBD1 (6 bases). Trimming removed 3 bases from V and 9 bases from J, with 15 bases in between. CDR3 length: 13 residues. Per germline, CDR1 PRHDT and CDR2 FYEKMQ (reference sequence).

This rearrangement joins TRBV30 to TRBJ2-7; possibly TRBD1 or TRBD2 for D (5 bases each). Trimming took 2 bases from V and 2 from J, leaving 22 bases between them. The CDR3 runs 17 residues. CDR1 is GTSNPN, CDR2 SVGIG, per germline (reference sequence). The CDR3 loop is CAWSLSQGDLRAYEQYF. CDR3 DNA sequence: TGTGCCTGGAGTTTGTCTCAAGGGGACCTCCGGGCCTACGAGCAGTACTTC.

This clone was found a few times. The chain couples TRBV29-1 to TRBJ2-3; either TRBD1 or TRBD2 may supply D (5 bases each). The CDR3 spans 15 residues. V shed 7 bases and J shed 0 bases, with 17 bases lying between them. CDR1 and CDR2 (germline): SQVTM, ANQGSEA. CDR3 nucleotides: TGCAGCGCTTTTGGGGACCCGTACAGCACAGATACGCAGTATTTT. Its translation: CSAFGDPYSTDTQYF.

The chain combines TRBV19 with TRBJ2-4; D unclear. The germline CDR1 and CDR2 sequences are LNHDA and SQIVND (reference sequence). The V end was cut by 2 bases, the J end by 0 bases, with 11 bases between. This CDR3 contains 16 residues. Here the CDR3 reads CASSIKIVGAKNIQYF. The CDR3 DNA is TGTGCCAGTAGTATAAAAATTGTGGGAGCCAAAAACATTCAGTACTTC.

The CDR3 region is CASSQDPNSGNTIYF. In DNA, the CDR3 is TGCGCCAGCAGCCAAGATCCCAACTCTGGAAACACCATATATTTT. The J gene is TRBJ1-3, the V gene TRBV4-1; D remains unclear. CDR1 is MGHRA, CDR2 YSYEKL, per germline. V dropped 0 bases and J dropped 0 bases, with 6 bases sitting between them. This CDR3 spans 15 amino acids.

The rearrangement joins TRBV28 to TRBJ2-7; 9 bases fit TRBD1. This CDR3 has 14 residues. The V gene end was trimmed by 8 bases and the J gene end by 2 bases; junction bases not matched to a gene: 7. Germline CDR1 reads MDHEN; CDR2 reads SYDVKM. CDR3 sequence: CASRWDRVTYEQYF. As DNA, the CDR3 is TGTGCCAGCCGGTGGGACAGGGTCACCTACGAGCAGTACTTC.

The V call is TRBV10-3, the J call TRBJ1-2; no firm D call. V lost 0 bases and J 5 bases, leaving 16 bases between the germline ends. CDR1 is ENHRY and CDR2 is SYGVKD in the germline V gene. The CDR3 runs to 16 residues. The CDR3 sequence is CAISESRTARDYGYTF. Written as DNA, the CDR3 is TGTGCCATCAGTGAGTCACGGACGGCGAGGGATTATGGCTACACCTTC.

The J gene is TRBJ2-2, the V gene TRBV13; D unclear. Between the trimmed V and J ends, which lost 5 bases and 3 bases, there was a span of 10 bases. This CDR3 has 14 residues. Germline CDR1 PRHDT, CDR2 FYEKMQ (reference sequence). The CDR3 reads CASSLLLDTGELFF. The CDR3 DNA is TGTGCCAGCAGCCTCCTTTTAGACACCGGGGAGCTGTTTTTT.